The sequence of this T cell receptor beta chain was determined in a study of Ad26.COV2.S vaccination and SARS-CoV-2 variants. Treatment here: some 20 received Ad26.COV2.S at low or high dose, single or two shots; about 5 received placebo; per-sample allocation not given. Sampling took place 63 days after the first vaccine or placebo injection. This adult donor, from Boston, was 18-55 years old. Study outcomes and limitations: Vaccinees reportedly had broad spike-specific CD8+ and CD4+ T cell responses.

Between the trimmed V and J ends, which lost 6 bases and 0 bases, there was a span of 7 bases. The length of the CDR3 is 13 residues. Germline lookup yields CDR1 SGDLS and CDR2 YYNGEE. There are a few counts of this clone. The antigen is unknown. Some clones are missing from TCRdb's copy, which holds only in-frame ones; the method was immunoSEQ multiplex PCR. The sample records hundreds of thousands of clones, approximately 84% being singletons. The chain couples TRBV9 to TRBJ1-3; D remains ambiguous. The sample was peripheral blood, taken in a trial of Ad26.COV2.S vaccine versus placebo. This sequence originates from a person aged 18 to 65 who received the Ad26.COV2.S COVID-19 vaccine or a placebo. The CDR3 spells CASIAHSGNTIYF. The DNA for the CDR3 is TGTGCCAGCATCGCTCACTCTGGAAACACCATATATTTT.